The next 5 T cell receptor beta chains were all read from a single sample in a study of T-cell reconstitution after alpha-beta-depleted transplantation in children (dated by TCRdb to about 2016). Reading the label with the study, this specimen's treatment or condition is: allogeneic hematopoietic cell transplantation with graft depleted of TCRalphabeta T cells and CD19 B cells. The method behind the library was PCR. Sequencing was performed on an Illumina HiSeq 2500. TCR library preparation used molecular barcoding, with unique molecular identifiers applied to normalize quantification of the TCRbeta repertoire. Through fastp at Q25 and MiXCR, TCRdb rebuilt clones from the public reads, retaining in-frame beta chains. Each entry merges the rows of one CDR3 protein and shows their most common DNA and genes. This sample is represented by approximately 190,000 distinct CDR3 sequences; 7% to 9% of them were singletons. About 40% of the sample lies in the top ten.

Sequenced here: PBMCs, mostly from graft donor cells, sampled 360 days after TCRalphabeta/CD19-depleted stem cell transplant. The receptors were sampled from a male patient between 2 and 10 years old who had a stem cell transplant for acute myeloid leukemia, so the T cells may come from the graft donor.

At least ten counts were recorded for this clonotype. This rearrangement joins TRBV6-1 to TRBJ2-4, with D unclear. The germline gives CDR1 MNHNS, CDR2 SASEGT. This CDR3 comprises 16 residues. V was clipped by 6 bases and J by 3 bases, with 18 bases between them. The CDR3, as DNA: TGTGCCAGCAGGGGCGGCCGGGCGCTGGGCAAAAACATTCAGTACTTC. Amino acid sequence: CASRGGRALGKNIQYF.

This sequence joins TRBV20-1 and TRBJ2-1; D unresolved. CDR1 is DFQATT, CDR2 SNEGSKA, per germline (reference sequence). The length of the CDR3 is 14 residues. V was clipped by 5 bases and J by 1 base, with 12 bases between them. CDR3 region: CSALGSGSYNEQFF. The CDR3 nucleotides read TGCAGTGCTCTGGGATCAGGATCCTACAATGAGCAGTTCTTC.

This clonotype was seen a handful of times. The J gene is TRBJ2-2, the V gene TRBV5-1, with D perhaps being TRBD1 or TRBD2 (5 bases each). V shed 5 bases and J shed 5 bases, with 10 bases lying between them. The CDR3 extends over 13 amino acids. From germline, CDR1 is SGHRS and CDR2 YFSETQ. This chain's CDR3 is CASREGNTGELFF. CDR3 in DNA: TGCGCCAGCAGAGAGGGGAATACCGGGGAGCTGTTTTTT.

This clonotype was counted at least ten times. The J gene is TRBJ1-3, the V gene TRBV5-1; tentatively, D is TRBD1 (6 bases). This CDR3 is 16 amino acids long. Per the germline V gene, CDR1 is SGHRS and CDR2 is YFSETQ. Trimming shortened V by 4 bases and J by 0 bases, and 14 bases separated the two germline ends. CDR3: CASSIGQFDSGNTIYF. Written as DNA, the CDR3 is TGCGCCAGCAGCATCGGACAGTTTGACTCTGGAAACACCATATATTTT.

This clonotype was counted at least ten times. The J gene is TRBJ2-7, the V gene TRBV12-3 or TRBV12-4, with D perhaps TRBD1 or TRBD2 (5 bases each). The CDR3 spans 15 residues. The V and J ends lost 3 bases and 1 base respectively, with 13 bases between them. The CDR3 protein is CASSFPRDGSYEQYF. The CDR3 DNA sequence: TGTGCCAGCAGTTTCCCCCGGGACGGATCCTACGAGCAGTACTTC.